The next 21 T cell receptor beta chains were all read from a single sample in a study of T cell responses to AZD1222 COVID-19 vaccine. Here immunoSEQ multiplex PCR was the method, and the copy in TCRdb shows in-frame clones only, minus some. The sample records 100,000 or so clones, around nine tenths being singletons. Sequenced here: peripheral blood, sampled on day 0 of AZD1222 vaccination. Every receptor here comes from an adult in good health.

The chain is built from TRBV7-9 and TRBJ1-1, with a tentative D call TRBD1 (5 bases). The ends were cut back, 5 bases at V and 1 base at J, with 8 bases in the middle. This CDR3 is built from 13 residues. Germline V gene data show CDR1 as SEHNR and CDR2 as FQNEAQ (reference sequence). CDR3 DNA: TGTGCCAGCAGCGCCGGGGGGAACACTGAAGCTTTCTTT. Its protein is CASSAGGNTEAFF. Full variable domain (rest looked up from reference TRBV7-9 and TRBJ1-1): DTGVSQNPRHKITKRGQNVTFRCDPISEHNRLYWYRQTLGQGPEFLTYFQNEAQLEKSRLLSDRFSAERPKGSFSTLEIQRTEQGDSAMYLCASSAGGNTEAFFGQGTRLTVV.

This chain links TRBV11-2 with TRBJ2-7; D remains ambiguous. CDR1 and CDR2 (germline): SGHAT, FQNNGV. V shed 1 base and J shed 2 bases, with 6 bases lying between them. This CDR3 comprises 13 residues. The DNA for the CDR3 is TGTGCCAGCAGCTTAGGGCCAGCCTACGAGCAGTACTTC. Protein sequence: CASSLGPAYEQYF.

The rearrangement uses TRBV5-4 and TRBJ2-7, with no clear D. Germline V gene lookup returns CDR1 SGHNT and CDR2 YYREEE (reference sequence). V was pared by 4 bases and J by 2 bases, with 13 bases between. The CDR3 covers 14 residues. The CDR3 DNA reads as TGTGCCAGCAGCCCCGGCGGCGGCCCCTACGAGCAGTACTTC. Its translation: CASSPGGGPYEQYF. Together with reference TRBV5-4 and TRBJ2-7, the CDR3 gives the full variable domain: ETGVTQSPTHLIKTRGQQVTLRCSSQSGHNTVSWYQQALGQGPQFIFQYYREEENGRGNFPPRFSGLQFPNYSSELNVNALELDDSALYLCASSPGGGPYEQYFGPGTRLTVT.

The V call is TRBV30, the J call TRBJ1-2; D possibly corresponds to TRBD1 (5 bases). Trimming left V 8 bases short and J 6 bases short, with 22 bases between. The V gene's germline CDR1 is GTSNPN and CDR2 SVGIG (reference sequence). This CDR3 is 14 amino acids long. The CDR3 reads CASARTRGGNGYTF. CDR3 in DNA: TGTGCCAGCGCAAGAACTCGGGGGGGGAATGGCTACACCTTC.

V gene TRBV9 combines with J gene TRBJ2-3, with unresolved D. Between the trimmed V and J ends, which lost 8 bases and 6 bases, there was a span of 13 bases. The germline V gene encodes CDR1 SGDLS and CDR2 YYNGEE. This CDR3 has 12 amino acids. CDR3 protein: CASSWVTDTQYF. CDR3 sequence (DNA): TGTGCCAGTTCGTGGGTTACCGATACGCAGTATTTT.

The chain carries TRBV6-6 and TRBJ2-7; 14 nucleotides line up with TRBD2. Trimming took 5 bases from V and 1 from J; bases not matched to a gene: 4. The CDR3 is 16 amino acids. Per the germline V gene, CDR1 is MNHNY and CDR2 is SVGAGI (reference sequence). The CDR3 spells CASSRTSGRQSYEQYF. Here the CDR3 DNA reads TGTGCCAGCAGTCGGACTAGCGGGAGGCAGTCCTACGAGCAGTACTTC.

The J gene is TRBJ2-7, the V gene TRBV4-3; tentative D call: TRBD2 (6 bases). CDR1 is LGHNA and CDR2 is YSLEER in the germline V gene. V gave up 4 bases and J gave up 3 bases, with 16 bases separating them. The CDR3 is 15 amino acids. CDR3 sequence: CASSRTGTGYYEQYF. The CDR3 DNA sequence: TGCGCCAGCAGCCGGACCGGGACTGGATACTACGAGCAGTACTTC.

This rearrangement joins TRBV9 to TRBJ2-2, with TRBD2 as a possible D gene (5 bases). CDR3 size: 16 residues. The V and J ends lost 0 bases and 6 bases respectively, with 15 bases between them. Germline loops: CDR1 SGDLS, CDR2 YYNGEE. The CDR3 here is CASSVVSGSEAGELFF. The CDR3 region has the DNA TGTGCCAGCAGCGTAGTGTCGGGGTCTGAGGCCGGGGAGCTGTTTTTT.

This chain connects TRBV11-2 to TRBJ1-3; D unresolved. The CDR3 totals 14 residues. Trimming took off 6 bases at V and 1 base at J, with 10 bases between the two ends. Germline V CDR1 and CDR2: SGHAT, FQNNGV. Here the CDR3 DNA reads TGTGCCAGCAGGTTCGCAGCGTCTGGAAACACCATATATTTT. This encodes CASRFAASGNTIYF. Filled out from reference TRBV11-2 and TRBJ1-3, the complete variable domain reads EAGVAQSPRYKIIEKRQSVAFWCNPISGHATLYWYQQILGQGPKLLIQFQNNGVVDDSQLPKDRFSAERLKGVDSTLKIQPAKLEDSAVYLCASRFAASGNTIYFGEGSWLTVV.

CDR3 bases: TGCAGCGTTGAAACGCAGGGGGCCTCTTATAATTCACCCCTCCACTTT. It codes for CSVETQGASYNSPLHF. This chain links TRBV29-1 with TRBJ1-6; 8 nucleotides match TRBD1. There are 16 residues in the CDR3. The V and J ends lost 2 bases and 4 bases, in that order; junction bases with no gene match: 7. Germline values: CDR1 SQVTM, CDR2 ANQGSEA.

This sequence joins TRBV7-8 and TRBJ2-1; D not resolved. Germline assignment: CDR1 SGHVS and CDR2 FQNEAQ. Trimming took off 5 bases at V and 0 bases at J, with 14 bases between the two ends. The CDR3 is 16 amino acids. The CDR3 nucleotides are TGTGCCAGCAGCCCAAGGAGCGTGAGCTCCTACAATGAGCAGTTCTTC. Translated, it gives CASSPRSVSSYNEQFF.

The chain uses TRBV7-2 and TRBJ1-1; tentative D call: TRBD1 (6 bases). V gave up 5 bases and J gave up 7 bases, with 17 bases separating them. CDR1 is SGHTA, CDR2 FQGNSA, per germline. The CDR3 runs to 14 residues. The CDR3 protein is CASSPQRGDLEAFF. Written as DNA, the CDR3 is TGTGCCAGCAGCCCCCAGAGGGGGGACCTTGAAGCTTTCTTT.

The chain couples TRBV30 to TRBJ1-4; D is possibly TRBD1 (5 bases). V lost 4 bases and J lost 2, with 11 bases in between. The CDR3 has 14 amino acids. The germline V gene encodes CDR1 GTSNPN and CDR2 SVGIG (reference sequence). For the CDR3, the DNA is TGTGCCTGGAACCGGGGCAGCACTAATGAAAAACTGTTTTTT. This translates into CAWNRGSTNEKLFF. The full variable domain, in which reference TRBV30 and TRBJ1-4 provide the parts outside the CDR3, is SQTIHQWPATLVQPVGSPLSLECTVEGTSNPNLYWYRQAAGRGLQLLFYSVGIGQISSEVPQNLSASRPQDRQFILSSKKLLLSDSGFYLCAWNRGSTNEKLFFGSGTQLSVL.

The rearrangement joins TRBV27 to TRBJ2-7; a possible D gene is TRBD1 (6 bases). CDR1 and CDR2 (germline): MNHEY, SMNVEV (reference sequence). V lost 3 bases and J 3 bases, leaving 6 bases between the germline ends. This CDR3 spans 12 amino acids. The CDR3 nucleotides read TGTGCCAGCAGTTTCAGGGGCTACGAGCAGTACTTC. Translating gives CASSFRGYEQYF.

The V and J genes are TRBV5-1 and TRBJ1-1; TRBD1 is a possible D gene (6 bases). This CDR3 comprises 17 residues. Germline values: CDR1 SGHRS, CDR2 YFSETQ. V was shortened by 4 bases and J by 1 base, with 20 bases between the two germline ends. CDR3 protein: CASSTGLTGRANTEAFF. Written as DNA, the CDR3 is TGCGCCAGCAGCACTGGCCTCACAGGGAGAGCGAACACTGAAGCTTTCTTT.

This clone has a count of ten or more. The chain couples TRBV6-1 to TRBJ2-7, with 9 bases fitting TRBD1. This CDR3 spans 15 amino acids. Trimming cost V 2 bases and J 2 bases; bases outside gene matches: 4. The germline CDR1 and CDR2 sequences are MNHNS and SASEGT. The CDR3 region is CASSEWGTGPYEQYF. The CDR3 DNA reads TGTGCCAGCAGTGAATGGGGGACAGGGCCCTACGAGCAGTACTTC.

The chain links TRBV19 to TRBJ2-1; 14 bases align to TRBD2. Germline CDR1 is LNHDA and CDR2 is SQIVND (reference sequence). The CDR3 is made up of 17 amino acids. With V trimmed by 5 bases and J by 6 bases, 9 bases remained unmatched. In DNA, the CDR3 is TGTGCCAGTAGTCGGGTTAAGGGACTAGCGGGAGTCAATGAGCAGTTCTTC. It translates to CASSRVKGLAGVNEQFF. The complete variable domain, with remaining parts taken from reference TRBV19 and TRBJ2-1, reads DGGITQSPKYLFRKEGQNVTLSCEQNLNHDAMYWYRQDPGQGLRLIYYSQIVNDFQKGDIAEGYSVSREKKESFPLTVTSAQKNPTAFYLCASSRVKGLAGVNEQFFGPGTRLTVL.

The rearrangement uses TRBV4-3 and TRBJ1-2; 9 nucleotides agree with TRBD1. This CDR3 has 15 residues. The V segment lost 3 bases and the J segment 4 bases; nucleotides outside the gene matches: 6. The germline gives CDR1 LGHNA, CDR2 YSLEER. CDR3: CASSQAGQGSYGYTF. Here the CDR3 DNA reads TGCGCCAGCAGCCAGGCGGGACAGGGTTCCTATGGCTACACCTTC.

The rearrangement uses TRBV28 and TRBJ1-2, with 7 nucleotides matching TRBD1. Per the germline V gene, CDR1 is MDHEN and CDR2 is SYDVKM. The CDR3 spans 16 residues. V was clipped by 4 bases and J by 4 bases; unmatched bases: 12. The CDR3 sequence is CASSSKTGTVPYGYTF. CDR3 in DNA: TGTGCCAGCAGTTCTAAAACTGGGACAGTACCCTATGGCTACACCTTC.

In this sample, this clone turned up a few times. V and J are TRBV3-1 (or the pseudogene TRBV3-2) and TRBJ1-6; D might be TRBD1 (6 bases). The V end was cut by 1 base, the J end by 8 bases, with 18 bases between. Germline values: CDR1 LGHDT, CDR2 YNNKEL (reference sequence). This CDR3 contains 17 residues. The CDR3 loop is CASSQGKTGSSYSPLHF. The CDR3 DNA reads as TGTGCCAGCAGCCAAGGGAAAACAGGGAGTTCATATTCACCCCTCCACTTT.

The CDR3, as DNA: TGTGCCAGCAGCCATTCGAGCCGGCAAGAGACCCAGTACTTC. Amino acids: CASSHSSRQETQYF. This chain connects TRBV9 to TRBJ2-5; D is ambiguous. Germline V lookup: CDR1 SGDLS, CDR2 YYNGEE. CDR3 size: 14 residues. V lost 4 bases and J lost 2, with 12 bases in between.